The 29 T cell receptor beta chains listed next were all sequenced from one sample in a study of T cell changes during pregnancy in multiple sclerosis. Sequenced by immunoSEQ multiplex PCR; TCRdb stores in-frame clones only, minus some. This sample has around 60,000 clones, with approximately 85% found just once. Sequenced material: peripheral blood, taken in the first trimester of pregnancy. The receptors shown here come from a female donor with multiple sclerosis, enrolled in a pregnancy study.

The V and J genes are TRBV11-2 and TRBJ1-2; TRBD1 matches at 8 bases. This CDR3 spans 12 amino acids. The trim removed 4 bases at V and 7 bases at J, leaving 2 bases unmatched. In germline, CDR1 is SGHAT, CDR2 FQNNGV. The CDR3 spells CASSSDRVGYTF. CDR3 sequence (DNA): TGTGCCAGCAGCTCGGACAGGGTTGGCTACACCTTC.

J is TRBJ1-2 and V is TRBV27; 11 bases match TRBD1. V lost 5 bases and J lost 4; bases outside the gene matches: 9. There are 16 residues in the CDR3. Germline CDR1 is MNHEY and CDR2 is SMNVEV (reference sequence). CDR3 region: CASSPARDRGIYGYTF. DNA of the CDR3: TGTGCCAGCAGTCCAGCCCGGGACAGGGGGATCTATGGCTACACCTTC.

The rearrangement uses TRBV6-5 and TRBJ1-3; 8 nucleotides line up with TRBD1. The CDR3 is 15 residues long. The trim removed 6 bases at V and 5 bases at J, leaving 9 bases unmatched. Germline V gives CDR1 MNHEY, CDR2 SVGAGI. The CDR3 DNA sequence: TGTGCCAGCAGGGGTGGACAGGGACTTAGAAACACCATATATTTT. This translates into CASRGGQGLRNTIYF.

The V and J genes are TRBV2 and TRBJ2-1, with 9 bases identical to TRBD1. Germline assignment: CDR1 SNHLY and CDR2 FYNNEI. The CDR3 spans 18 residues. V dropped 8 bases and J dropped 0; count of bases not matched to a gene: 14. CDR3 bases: TGTGCCAGCTCGGGGACAGGGACTTATCACACCTCCTACAATGAGCAGTTCTTC. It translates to CASSGTGTYHTSYNEQFF.

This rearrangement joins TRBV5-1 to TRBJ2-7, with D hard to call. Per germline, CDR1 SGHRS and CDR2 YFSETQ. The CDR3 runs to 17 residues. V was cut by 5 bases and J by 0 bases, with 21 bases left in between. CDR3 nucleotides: TGCGCCAGCAGTGGCCCAACAGCCTTTTATGACTCCTACGAGCAGTACTTC. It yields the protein CASSGPTAFYDSYEQYF.

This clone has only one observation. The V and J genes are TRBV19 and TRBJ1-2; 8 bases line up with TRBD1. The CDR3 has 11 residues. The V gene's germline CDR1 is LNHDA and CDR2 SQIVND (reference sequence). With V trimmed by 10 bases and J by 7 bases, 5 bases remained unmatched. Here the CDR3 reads CATTGGGGYTF. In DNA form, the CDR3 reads TGTGCCACCACAGGGGGAGGTGGCTACACCTTC.

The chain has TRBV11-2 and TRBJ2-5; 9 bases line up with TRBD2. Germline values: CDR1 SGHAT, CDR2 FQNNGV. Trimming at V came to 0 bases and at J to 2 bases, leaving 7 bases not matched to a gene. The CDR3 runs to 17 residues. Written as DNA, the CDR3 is TGTGCCAGCAGCTTAGAGTCGATGGGACTAGCACAAGAGACCCAGTACTTC. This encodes CASSLESMGLAQETQYF.

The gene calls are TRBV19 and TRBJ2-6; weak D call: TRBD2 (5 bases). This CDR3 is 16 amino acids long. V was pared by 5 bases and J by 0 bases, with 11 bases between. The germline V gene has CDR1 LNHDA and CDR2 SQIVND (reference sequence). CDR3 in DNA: TGTGCCAGTAGTGAAAGGCGGGTCTCTGGGGCCAACGTCCTGACTTTC. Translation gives CASSERRVSGANVLTF.

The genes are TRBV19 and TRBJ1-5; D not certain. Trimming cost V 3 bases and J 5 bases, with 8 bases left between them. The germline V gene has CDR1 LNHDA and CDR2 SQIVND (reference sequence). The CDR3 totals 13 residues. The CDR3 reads CASSMEADQPQHF. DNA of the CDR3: TGTGCCAGTAGTATGGAGGCGGATCAGCCCCAGCATTTT.

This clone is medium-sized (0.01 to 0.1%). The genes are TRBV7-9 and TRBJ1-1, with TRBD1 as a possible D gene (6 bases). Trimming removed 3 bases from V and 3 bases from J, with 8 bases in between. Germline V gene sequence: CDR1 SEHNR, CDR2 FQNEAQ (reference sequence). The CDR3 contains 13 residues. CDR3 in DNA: TGTGCCAGCAGCTTTTACAGGGACACTGAAGCTTTCTTT. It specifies CASSFYRDTEAFF.

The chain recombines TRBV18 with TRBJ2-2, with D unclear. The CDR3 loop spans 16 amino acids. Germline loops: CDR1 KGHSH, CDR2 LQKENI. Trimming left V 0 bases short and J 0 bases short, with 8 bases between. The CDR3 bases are TGTGCCAGCTCACCACCAGTTCGAGCGAACACCGGGGAGCTGTTTTTT. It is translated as CASSPPVRANTGELFF.

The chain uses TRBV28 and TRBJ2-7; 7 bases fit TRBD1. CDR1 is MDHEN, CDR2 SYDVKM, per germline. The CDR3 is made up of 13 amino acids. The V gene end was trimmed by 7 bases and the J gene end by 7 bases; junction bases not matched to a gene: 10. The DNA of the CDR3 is TGTGCCAGCAAGGTAACAGGGGAAGGGGAGCAGTACTTC. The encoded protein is CASKVTGEGEQYF.

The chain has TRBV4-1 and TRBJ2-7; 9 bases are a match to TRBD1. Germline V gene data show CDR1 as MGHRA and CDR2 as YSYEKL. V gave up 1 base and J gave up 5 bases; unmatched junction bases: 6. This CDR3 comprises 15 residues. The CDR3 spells CASSQVGQGQHEQYF. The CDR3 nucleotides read TGCGCCAGCAGCCAAGTGGGACAGGGTCAACACGAGCAGTACTTC.

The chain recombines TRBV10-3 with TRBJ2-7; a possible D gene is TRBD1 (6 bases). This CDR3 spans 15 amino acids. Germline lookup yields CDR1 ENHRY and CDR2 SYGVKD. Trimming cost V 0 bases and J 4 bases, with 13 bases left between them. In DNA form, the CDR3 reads TGTGCCATCAGTGAGTCCGACAGGCTTCAGTACGAGCAGTACTTC. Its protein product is CAISESDRLQYEQYF.

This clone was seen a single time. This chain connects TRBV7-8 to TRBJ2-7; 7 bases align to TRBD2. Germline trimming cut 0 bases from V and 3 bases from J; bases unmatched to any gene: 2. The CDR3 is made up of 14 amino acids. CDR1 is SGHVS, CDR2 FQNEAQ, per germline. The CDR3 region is CASSLASGNYEQYF. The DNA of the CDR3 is TGTGCCAGCAGCTTAGCCAGCGGGAACTACGAGCAGTACTTC.

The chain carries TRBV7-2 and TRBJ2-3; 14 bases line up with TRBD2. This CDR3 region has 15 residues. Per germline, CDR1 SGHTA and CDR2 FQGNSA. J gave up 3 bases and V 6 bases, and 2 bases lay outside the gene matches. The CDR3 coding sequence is TGTGCCAGCAGAAGGACTAGCGGGAGGACAGATACGCAGTATTTT. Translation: CASRRTSGRTDTQYF.

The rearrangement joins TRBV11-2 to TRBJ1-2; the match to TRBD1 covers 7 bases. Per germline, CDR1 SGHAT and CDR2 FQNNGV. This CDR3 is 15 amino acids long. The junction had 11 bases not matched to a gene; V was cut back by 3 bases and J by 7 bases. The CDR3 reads CASSFSPTGTGGYTF. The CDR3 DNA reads TGTGCCAGCAGCTTTAGTCCGACAGGGACGGGTGGCTACACCTTC.

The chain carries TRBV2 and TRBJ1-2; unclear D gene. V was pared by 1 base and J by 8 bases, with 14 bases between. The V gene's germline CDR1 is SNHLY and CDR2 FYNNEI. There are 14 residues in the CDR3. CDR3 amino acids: CASSEEEGSGGYTF. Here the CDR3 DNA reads TGTGCCAGCAGTGAAGAGGAGGGATCGGGCGGCTACACCTTC.

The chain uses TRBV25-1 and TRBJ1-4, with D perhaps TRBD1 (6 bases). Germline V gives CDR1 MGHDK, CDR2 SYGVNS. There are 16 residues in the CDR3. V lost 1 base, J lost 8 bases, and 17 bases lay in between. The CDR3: CASSEWSAGRGEKLFF. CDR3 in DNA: TGTGCCAGCAGTGAATGGTCGGCAGGCAGGGGCGAAAAACTGTTTTTT.

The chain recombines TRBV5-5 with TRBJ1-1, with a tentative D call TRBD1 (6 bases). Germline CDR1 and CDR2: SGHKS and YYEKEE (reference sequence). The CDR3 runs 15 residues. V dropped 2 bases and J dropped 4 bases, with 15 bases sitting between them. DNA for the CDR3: TGTGCCAGCAGCTTTCAAACGACAGGTTCCACTGAAGCTTTCTTT. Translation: CASSFQTTGSTEAFF.

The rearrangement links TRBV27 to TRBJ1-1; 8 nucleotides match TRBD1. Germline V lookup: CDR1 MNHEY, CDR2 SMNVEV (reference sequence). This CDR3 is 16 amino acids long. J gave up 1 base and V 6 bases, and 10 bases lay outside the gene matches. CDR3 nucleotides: TGTGCCAGCAGCAAACAAACAGGGGGACAGAACACTGAAGCTTTCTTT. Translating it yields CASSKQTGGQNTEAFF.

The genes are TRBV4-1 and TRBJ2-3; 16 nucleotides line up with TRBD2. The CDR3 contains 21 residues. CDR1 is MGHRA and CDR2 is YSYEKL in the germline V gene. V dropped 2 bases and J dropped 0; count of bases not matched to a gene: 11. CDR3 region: CASSQNPGLAGGFSSTDTQYF. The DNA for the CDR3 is TGCGCCAGCAGCCAAAACCCGGGACTAGCGGGAGGGTTCTCTAGCACAGATACGCAGTATTTT.

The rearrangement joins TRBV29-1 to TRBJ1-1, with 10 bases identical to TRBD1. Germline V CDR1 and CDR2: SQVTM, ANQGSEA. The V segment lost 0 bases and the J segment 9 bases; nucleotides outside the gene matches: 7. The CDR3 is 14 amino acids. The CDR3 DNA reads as TGCAGCGTTGAAGATTGGGACAGGGGAGGTAAAGCTTTCTTT. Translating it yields CSVEDWDRGGKAFF.

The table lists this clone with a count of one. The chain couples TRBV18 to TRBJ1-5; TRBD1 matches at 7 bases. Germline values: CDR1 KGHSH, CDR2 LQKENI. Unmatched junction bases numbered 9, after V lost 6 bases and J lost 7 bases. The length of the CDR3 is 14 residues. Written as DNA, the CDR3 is TGTGCCAGCTCGCCTTCAGGGGGGCTACAGCCCCAGCATTTT. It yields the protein CASSPSGGLQPQHF.

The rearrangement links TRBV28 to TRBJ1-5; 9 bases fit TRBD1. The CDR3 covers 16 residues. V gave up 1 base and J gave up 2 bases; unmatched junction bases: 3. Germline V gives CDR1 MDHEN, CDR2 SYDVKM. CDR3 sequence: CASSLFRDRGNQPQHF. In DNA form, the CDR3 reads TGTGCCAGCAGTTTATTCCGGGACAGGGGCAATCAGCCCCAGCATTTT. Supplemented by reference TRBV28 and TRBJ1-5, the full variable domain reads DVKVTQSSRYLVKRTGEKVFLECVQDMDHENMFWYRQDPGLGLRLIYFSYDVKMKEKGDIPEGYSVSREKKERFSLILESASTNQTSMYLCASSLFRDRGNQPQHFGDGTRLSIL.

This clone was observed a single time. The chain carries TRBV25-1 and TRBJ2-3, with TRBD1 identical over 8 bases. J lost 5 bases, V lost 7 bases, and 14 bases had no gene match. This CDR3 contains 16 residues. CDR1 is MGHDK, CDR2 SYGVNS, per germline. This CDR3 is CASTPSGQVKVDTQYF. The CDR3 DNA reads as TGTGCCAGCACCCCGTCGGGACAGGTAAAAGTAGATACGCAGTATTTT.

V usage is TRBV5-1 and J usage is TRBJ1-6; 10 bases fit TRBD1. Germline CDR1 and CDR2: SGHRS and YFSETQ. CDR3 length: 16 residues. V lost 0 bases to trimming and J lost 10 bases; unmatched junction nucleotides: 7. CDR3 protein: CASSLAPGTGDSPLHF. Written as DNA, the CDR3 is TGCGCCAGCAGCTTGGCCCCAGGGACAGGGGACTCACCCCTCCACTTT.

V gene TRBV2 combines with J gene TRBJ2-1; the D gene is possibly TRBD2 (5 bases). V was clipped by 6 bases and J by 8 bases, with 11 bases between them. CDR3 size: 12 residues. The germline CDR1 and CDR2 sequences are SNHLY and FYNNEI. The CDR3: CASSPDGDEQFF. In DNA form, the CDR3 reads TGTGCCAGCAGCCCGGACGGGGATGAGCAGTTCTTC.

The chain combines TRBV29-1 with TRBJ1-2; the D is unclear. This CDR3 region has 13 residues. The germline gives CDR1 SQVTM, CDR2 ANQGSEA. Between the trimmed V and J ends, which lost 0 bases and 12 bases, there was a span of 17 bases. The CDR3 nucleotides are TGCAGCGTTGAAGAGTCCGCATCCGGGCGGGACACCTTC. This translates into CSVEESASGRDTF. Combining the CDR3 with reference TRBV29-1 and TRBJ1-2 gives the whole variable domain SAVISQKPSRDICQRGTSLTIQCQVDSQVTMMFWYRQQPGQSLTLIATANQGSEATYESGFVIDKFPISRPNLTFSTLTVSNMSPEDSSIYLCSVEESASGRDTFGSGTRLTVV.